Presented here are 5 T cell receptor beta chains from one specimen sequenced in a study of T cell responses to AZD1222 COVID-19 vaccine. Only in-frame clones appear in the TCRdb table, and some are missing; sequencing was by immunoSEQ multiplex PCR. The table records 85,000 to 95,000 clones, approximately 90% of them present only once. The sequences come from peripheral blood, collected 28 days after the second AZD1222 dose. The receptors were gathered from an adult who received the AZD1222 COVID-19 vaccine.

This chain connects TRBV11-2 to TRBJ2-5; D gene uncertain. Per the germline V gene, CDR1 is SGHAT and CDR2 is FQNNGV. The CDR3 runs to 13 residues. V gave up 6 bases and J gave up 7 bases, with 15 bases separating them. The CDR3 loop reads CASRAPTRVTQYF. The CDR3 DNA reads as TGTGCCAGCAGAGCCCCGACCCGCGTGACCCAGTACTTC.

The chain carries TRBV19 and TRBJ1-1, with D possibly matching TRBD1 (5 bases). The germline V gene encodes CDR1 LNHDA and CDR2 SQIVND (reference sequence). This CDR3 is built from 13 residues. Trimming shortened V by 2 bases and J by 4 bases, and 8 bases separated the two germline ends. The CDR3 DNA reads as TGTGCCAGTAGTATATACGGGGCCACTGAAGCTTTCTTT. Its protein product is CASSIYGATEAFF.

The chain has TRBV30 and TRBJ1-1; D gene unclear. The germline V gene encodes CDR1 GTSNPN and CDR2 SVGIG (reference sequence). The CDR3 consists of 14 residues. V was pared by 3 bases and J by 4 bases, with 15 bases between. CDR3 DNA sequence: TGTGCCTGGAGCCAACGGACCCCTCGCACTGAAGCTTTCTTT. Its protein is CAWSQRTPRTEAFF.

This clone was observed a single time. The V gene is TRBV28, the J gene TRBJ2-2; D ambiguous. V lost 8 bases, J lost 5 bases, and 9 bases lay in between. Germline lookup yields CDR1 MDHEN and CDR2 SYDVKM. The CDR3 loop spans 12 amino acids. The CDR3 DNA reads TGTGCCAGCCTAAAACAGACCGGGGAGCTGTTTTTT. The encoded protein is CASLKQTGELFF.

V usage is TRBV6-5 and J usage is TRBJ1-2; TRBD1 agrees at 8 bases. Germline V gives CDR1 MNHEY, CDR2 SVGAGI. The CDR3 loop spans 15 amino acids. Trimming removed 7 bases from V and 3 bases from J; junction bases left unmatched: 10. The CDR3 spells CASTKDRAVDYGYTF. In nucleotides, the CDR3 is TGTGCCAGCACCAAGGACAGGGCTGTTGACTATGGCTACACCTTC.